This T cell receptor (beta chain) was profiled in a study of beta chain features in type 1 diabetes. In its sample, this clone ranks as medium-sized. Expressed TCRB transcripts were sequenced because the isolated RNA had all been reverse transcribed beforehand. The assay was immunoSEQ multiplex PCR, and TCRdb's table has in-frame clones only and misses some. Among about 240,000 clones listed, 25% to 35% were seen once. CD4+ naive, central memory, regulatory and stem cell-like memory cells were sorted via CD45RO/CCR7/CD25/CD127/CD95/CD27. This CDR3 has 15 amino acids. Germline trimming cut 5 bases from V and 2 bases from J; bases unmatched to any gene: 5. Germline V gene data show CDR1 as SGHNT and CDR2 as YYREEE (reference sequence).

This receptor was obtained from a man aged 25 to 40 in good health. The rearrangement joins TRBV5-4 to TRBJ2-1; 9 nucleotides align to TRBD2. Input material: central memory CD4+ T cells from blood. CDR3 region: CASRMLAGTYNEQFF. DNA of the CDR3: TGTGCCAGCAGGATGCTAGCGGGGACCTACAATGAGCAGTTCTTC.